The 25 T cell receptor beta chains given below trace back to one sample, sequenced in a study of blood T cell repertoires in COVID-19. Some clones are missing from TCRdb's copy, which holds only in-frame ones; the method was immunoSEQ multiplex PCR. Counted here are over 250,000 clones, 75% to 90% occurring once; the ten biggest clones make up under 15%. Source material: peripheral blood. The receptors come from a woman in her seventies with COVID-19, enrolled during active disease.

The chain couples TRBV7-2 to TRBJ2-7, with a possible D match to TRBD2 (7 bases). The CDR3 contains 14 residues. V lost 5 bases and J lost 7, with 18 bases in between. Germline CDR1 and CDR2: SGHTA and FQGNSA. This CDR3 is CASSRGGQAREQYF. CDR3 DNA sequence: TGTGCCAGCAGCAGGGGGGGGCAGGCCCGGGAGCAGTACTTC.

This sequence joins TRBV27 and TRBJ2-7; TRBD2 aligns across 7 bases. The V gene end was trimmed by 8 bases and the J gene end by 2 bases; junction bases not matched to a gene: 12. The V gene's germline CDR1 is MNHEY and CDR2 SMNVEV (reference sequence). The CDR3 is 15 residues long. CDR3 sequence (DNA): TGTGCCAGCCAATTAACGGGGGGACTCCCCTACGAGCAGTACTTC. The encoded protein is CASQLTGGLPYEQYF.

Here the CDR3 DNA reads TGTGCCTGGAGTGCATCGAACACTGAAGCTTTCTTT. Its protein product is CAWSASNTEAFF. V gene TRBV30 combines with J gene TRBJ1-1; D is ambiguous. Deletions cut 1 base from V and 1 base from J, with 4 bases between. The CDR3 runs 12 residues. From germline, CDR1 is GTSNPN and CDR2 SVGIG (reference sequence).

This rearrangement joins TRBV12-5 to TRBJ2-3, with TRBD2 matching over 8 bases. Germline values: CDR1 LGHNT, CDR2 FRNRAP. The CDR3 is 15 amino acids. Trimming removed 1 base from V and 1 base from J; junction bases left unmatched: 1. CDR3 protein: CASGLAGGGTDTQYF. DNA of the CDR3: TGTGCTAGTGGTTTGGCGGGGGGGGGCACAGATACGCAGTATTTT.

The chain carries TRBV24-1 and TRBJ1-5, with a weak D call TRBD1 (5 bases). Per germline, CDR1 KGHDR and CDR2 SFDVKD. V was shortened by 7 bases and J by 6 bases, with 15 bases between the two germline ends. The CDR3 extends over 14 amino acids. CDR3 nucleotides: TGTGCCACCAGCCGGGAGGGGTACTCTCAGCCCCAGCATTTT. This translates into CATSREGYSQPQHF.

The table lists this clone with a few counts. V is TRBV7-8 and J is TRBJ1-3; 7 nucleotides align to TRBD1. Germline values: CDR1 SGHVS, CDR2 FQNEAQ. After removal of 5 bases from V and 0 bases from J, the junction contained 4 bases not matched to a gene. This CDR3 has 15 residues. The chain's CDR3 is CASSRAGGSGNTIYF. The DNA for the CDR3 is TGTGCCAGCAGCCGAGCAGGGGGCTCTGGAAACACCATATATTTT.

V usage is TRBV27 and J usage is TRBJ2-1; TRBD1 is a possible D gene (6 bases). Per the germline V gene, CDR1 is MNHEY and CDR2 is SMNVEV (reference sequence). V was clipped by 10 bases and J by 9 bases, with 28 bases between them. This CDR3 is built from 16 residues. The CDR3 DNA is TGTGCCACTCGCACAGACAGGAGACGCGATAAGGGTGAGCAGTTCTTC. This gives the protein CATRTDRRRDKGEQFF.

The genes are TRBV5-1 and TRBJ2-5; TRBD1 aligns across 8 bases. V was clipped by 0 bases and J by 3 bases; unmatched bases: 1. Germline V CDR1 and CDR2: SGHRS, YFSETQ. The CDR3 extends over 14 amino acids. The CDR3 here is CASSLEQGEETQYF. CDR3 nucleotides: TGCGCCAGCAGCTTGGAACAGGGGGAAGAGACCCAGTACTTC.

The V call is TRBV15, the J call TRBJ2-5; D is unclear. The V gene's germline CDR1 is LNHNV and CDR2 YYDKDF (reference sequence). The V and J ends lost 0 bases and 3 bases respectively, with 5 bases between them. This CDR3 contains 13 residues. The CDR3 region has the DNA TGTGCCACCAGCAGAGAACGCGAAGAGACCCAGTACTTC. Protein product: CATSREREETQYF.

The J gene is TRBJ2-7, the V gene TRBV30, with TRBD2 identical over 9 bases. The CDR3 sequence is 12 residues long. In germline, CDR1 is GTSNPN, CDR2 SVGIG (reference sequence). Losses at the gene ends were 3 bases for V and 7 bases for J; bases not matched to a gene: 4. As DNA, the CDR3 is TGTGCCTGGAGCGACAGCGGGGGGGAGCAGTACTTC. This translates into CAWSDSGGEQYF.

V is TRBV29-1 and J is TRBJ1-2; 10 bases are shared with TRBD1. The CDR3 has 14 residues. Germline trimming cut 6 bases from V and 4 bases from J; bases unmatched to any gene: 8. Germline V gene data show CDR1 as SQVTM and CDR2 as ANQGSEA. The CDR3 nucleotides read TGCAGCGTCCCCGGGACAGGGGCATCCTATGGCTACACCTTC. Protein sequence: CSVPGTGASYGYTF.

The chain is built from TRBV7-9 and TRBJ1-2, with TRBD1 as a possible D gene (5 bases). Trimming removed 0 bases from V and 7 bases from J, with 18 bases in between. This CDR3 region has 16 residues. Per germline, CDR1 SEHNR and CDR2 FQNEAQ (reference sequence). The CDR3 here is CASSLAFDRGKGGYTF. Here the CDR3 DNA reads TGTGCCAGCAGCTTAGCCTTCGACAGAGGCAAGGGTGGCTACACCTTC. Combining the CDR3 with reference TRBV7-9 and TRBJ1-2 gives the whole variable domain DTGVSQNPRHKITKRGQNVTFRCDPISEHNRLYWYRQTLGQGPEFLTYFQNEAQLEKSRLLSDRFSAERPKGSFSTLEIQRTEQGDSAMYLCASSLAFDRGKGGYTFGSGTRLTVV.

The V gene is TRBV7-8, the J gene TRBJ2-1; possible D gene TRBD2, 6 bases. Germline values: CDR1 SGHVS, CDR2 FQNEAQ. The length of the CDR3 is 13 residues. Trimming left V 4 bases short and J 12 bases short, with 16 bases between. For the CDR3, the DNA is TGTGCCAGCAGCTCGGGACTCCCCGATGGGCAGTTCTTC. Residues: CASSSGLPDGQFF. Drawing the rest from reference TRBV7-8 and TRBJ2-1, the complete variable domain is GAGVSQSPRYKVAKRGQDVALRCDPISGHVSLFWYQQALGQGPEFLTYFQNEAQLDKSGLPSDRFFAERPEGSVSTLKIQRTQQEDSAVYLCASSSGLPDGQFFGPGTRLTVL.

This chain connects TRBV7-2 to TRBJ2-3, with TRBD2 identical over 8 bases. From germline, CDR1 is SGHTA and CDR2 FQGNSA. The CDR3 is 15 amino acids. J lost 0 bases, V lost 3 bases, and 2 bases had no gene match. The CDR3 nucleotides read TGTGCCAGCAGCTTTAAGCGGGGGAGCACAGATACGCAGTATTTT. This codes for CASSFKRGSTDTQYF.

The chain links TRBV7-2 to TRBJ2-3; tentatively, D is TRBD2 (6 bases). Germline-derived CDR1 and CDR2 are SGHTA and FQGNSA. There are 14 residues in the CDR3. V was shortened by 5 bases and J by 6 bases, with 15 bases between the two germline ends. The CDR3 DNA follows: TGTGCCAGCAGCGCTAGATCGGGGGTCGATACGCAGTATTTT. Protein sequence: CASSARSGVDTQYF. The complete variable domain, with remaining parts taken from reference TRBV7-2 and TRBJ2-3, reads GAGVSQSPSNKVTEKGKDVELRCDPISGHTALYWYRQSLGQGLEFLIYFQGNSAPDKSGLPSDRFSAERTGGSVSTLTIQRTQQEDSAVYLCASSARSGVDTQYFGPGTRLTVL.

This chain joins TRBV10-3 and TRBJ1-6, with 7 bases lining up with TRBD1. CDR3 length: 15 residues. The germline gives CDR1 ENHRY, CDR2 SYGVKD. Trimming at V came to 4 bases and at J to 8 bases, leaving 8 bases not matched to a gene. The CDR3 reads CAISVRDRMDSPLHF. For the CDR3, the DNA is TGTGCCATCAGTGTTCGGGACAGAATGGATTCACCCCTCCACTTT.

This rearrangement joins TRBV11-2 to TRBJ1-5, with TRBD1 as a possible D gene (5 bases). Germline V gives CDR1 SGHAT, CDR2 FQNNGV. The CDR3 is 15 amino acids. Trimming took off 6 bases at V and 0 bases at J, with 12 bases between the two ends. Here the CDR3 DNA reads TGTGCCAGCAGGCAAGACAGTTATAGCAATCAGCCCCAGCATTTT. Protein: CASRQDSYSNQPQHF. Combining the CDR3 with reference TRBV11-2 and TRBJ1-5 gives the whole variable domain EAGVAQSPRYKIIEKRQSVAFWCNPISGHATLYWYQQILGQGPKLLIQFQNNGVVDDSQLPKDRFSAERLKGVDSTLKIQPAKLEDSAVYLCASRQDSYSNQPQHFGDGTRLSIL.

The rearrangement uses TRBV6-2 or TRBV6-3 and TRBJ1-5; 7 bases fit TRBD1. The CDR3 consists of 15 residues. V lost 5 bases and J lost 3; bases outside the gene matches: 7. CDR1 is MNHEY and CDR2 is SVGEGT in the germline V gene. CDR3 protein: CASSLRTGLNQPQHF. The CDR3 coding sequence is TGTGCCAGCAGTCTAAGGACAGGACTCAATCAGCCCCAGCATTTT.

The chain joins TRBV6-2 or TRBV6-3 to TRBJ1-1; D is ambiguous. Between the trimmed V and J ends, which lost 0 bases and 3 bases, there was a span of 14 bases. The CDR3 contains 16 residues. Looked up from germline, CDR1 is MNHEY and CDR2 is SVGEGT. This chain's CDR3 is CASSYSRASLHTEAFF. CDR3 nucleotide sequence: TGTGCCAGCAGTTACTCGAGGGCGAGTTTACACACTGAAGCTTTCTTT.

The chain uses TRBV18 and TRBJ2-7; D is perhaps TRBD1 (6 bases). The CDR3 totals 15 residues. The germline CDR1 and CDR2 sequences are KGHSH and LQKENI. V shed 3 bases and J shed 7 bases, with 19 bases lying between them. CDR3 amino acids: CASSPSQGTSGEQYF. The DNA of the CDR3 is TGTGCCAGCTCACCGAGTCAGGGGACGTCGGGGGAGCAGTACTTC.

J is TRBJ2-5 and V is TRBV2; 8 bases match TRBD1. CDR1 is SNHLY, CDR2 FYNNEI, per germline. The CDR3 totals 14 residues. After removal of 5 bases from V and 5 bases from J, the junction contained 7 bases not matched to a gene. CDR3 protein: CASSRQGARETQYF. For the CDR3, the DNA is TGTGCCAGCAGTCGTCAGGGGGCGCGGGAGACCCAGTACTTC.

J is TRBJ1-2 and V is TRBV12-3 or TRBV12-4, with D perhaps matching TRBD1 (6 bases). V lost 6 bases, J lost 4 bases, and 9 bases lay in between. CDR3 length equals 12 residues. The DNA of the CDR3 is TGTGCCAGCAGCTGGACAGCCTATGGCTACACCTTC. It encodes CASSWTAYGYTF.

The chain combines TRBV6-5 with TRBJ2-1, with TRBD2 matching over 14 bases. This CDR3 comprises 15 residues. With V trimmed by 4 bases and J by 7 bases, 3 bases remained unmatched. Germline V gene sequence: CDR1 MNHEY, CDR2 SVGAGI. The CDR3 nucleotides read TGTGCCAGCAGTTGGGGACTAGCGGGGGCGAATGAGCAGTTCTTC. Its translation: CASSWGLAGANEQFF.

V and J are TRBV7-9 and TRBJ1-6; maybe TRBD1 (5 bases). The CDR3 is made up of 16 amino acids. Germline values: CDR1 SEHNR, CDR2 FQNEAQ (reference sequence). Between the trimmed V and J ends, which lost 4 bases and 8 bases, there was a span of 18 bases. CDR3 region: CASSSRQPGGDSPLHF. Written as DNA, the CDR3 is TGTGCCAGCAGCTCCCGACAGCCGGGCGGAGATTCACCCCTCCACTTT.

The rearrangement joins TRBV4-3 to TRBJ1-2; D is perhaps TRBD1 (5 bases). Germline V gene lookup returns CDR1 LGHNA and CDR2 YSLEER. Trimming removed 7 bases from V and 5 bases from J, with 23 bases in between. The CDR3 has 16 amino acids. CDR3 loop: CASTPRQGGVAYGYTF. The CDR3 coding sequence is TGCGCCAGCACGCCACGGCAGGGAGGGGTGGCATATGGCTACACCTTC.